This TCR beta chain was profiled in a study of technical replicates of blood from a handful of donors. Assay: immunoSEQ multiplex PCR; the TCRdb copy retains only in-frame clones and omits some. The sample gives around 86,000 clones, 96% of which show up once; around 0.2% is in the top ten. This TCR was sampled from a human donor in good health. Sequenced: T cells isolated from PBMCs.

The CDR3 region has the DNA TGTGCCTGCTCTCCACAGGGTCCTAATGAAAAACTGTTTTTT. The encoded protein is CACSPQGPNEKLFF. The V call is TRBV30, the J call TRBJ1-4; tentatively, D is TRBD1 (6 bases). The CDR3 totals 14 residues. Germline CDR1 and CDR2: GTSNPN and SVGIG (reference sequence). V was pared by 6 bases and J by 3 bases, with 14 bases between.